These 20 T cell receptor beta chains share one sample of origin, sequenced in a study of blood T cell repertoires in COVID-19. Data came from immunoSEQ multiplex PCR; TCRdb stores just in-frame clones and leaves some out. This table has 90,000 to 110,000 clones, roughly 82% appearing once. The specimen was peripheral blood. These receptors were collected from a woman aged 80 or older with active or convalescent COVID-19.

The V and J genes are TRBV2 and TRBJ1-3; possibly TRBD1 for D (5 bases). V shed 7 bases and J shed 3 bases, with 16 bases lying between them. Germline CDR1 is SNHLY and CDR2 is FYNNEI. The CDR3 runs 15 residues. CDR3 loop: CASTVRQGSGNTIYF. The DNA of the CDR3 is TGTGCCAGCACTGTGAGGCAGGGAAGTGGAAACACCATATATTTT. Variable domain in full (rest from reference TRBV2 and TRBJ1-3): EPEVTQTPSHQVTQMGQEVILRCVPISNHLYFYWYRQILGQKVEFLVSFYNNEISEKSEIFDDQFSVERPDGSNFTLKIRSTKLEDSAMYFCASTVRQGSGNTIYFGEGSWLTVV.

J is TRBJ2-3 and V is TRBV9, with 7 positions matching TRBD1. Trimming removed 3 bases from V and 1 base from J; junction bases left unmatched: 11. Germline CDR1 reads SGDLS; CDR2 reads YYNGEE. The CDR3 is made up of 17 amino acids. DNA of the CDR3: TGTGCCAGCAGCGCAATGACAGGGAGTCGAGGCACAGATACGCAGTATTTT. Translated: CASSAMTGSRGTDTQYF. Drawing the rest from reference TRBV9 and TRBJ2-3, the complete variable domain is DSGVTQTPKHLITATGQRVTLRCSPRSGDLSVYWYQQSLDQGLQFLIQYYNGEERAKGNILERFSAQQFPDLHSELNLSSLELGDSALYFCASSAMTGSRGTDTQYFGPGTRLTVL.

In its sample, this clone was seen once. The chain is built from TRBV5-1 and TRBJ2-1, with 8 nucleotides matching TRBD1. The ends lost 2 bases at V and 7 bases at J; junction bases unmatched: 2. Germline assignment: CDR1 SGHRS and CDR2 YFSETQ. The CDR3 runs 13 residues. CDR3 DNA sequence: TGCGCCAGCAGCTTCACAGGGGGGAATGAGCAGTTCTTC. Encoded protein: CASSFTGGNEQFF.

The CDR3 DNA sequence: TGTGCCAGCAGCCAAGTAACTTCAGAGACCCAGTACTTC. Translating gives CASSQVTSETQYF. The rearrangement uses TRBV4-2 and TRBJ2-5; no reliable D call. V gave up 1 base and J gave up 4 bases, with 7 bases separating them. The CDR3 runs 13 residues. From germline, CDR1 is LGHNA and CDR2 YNFKEQ.

The chain has TRBV19 and TRBJ2-1; D possibly corresponds to TRBD2 (5 bases). Trimming took off 6 bases at V and 7 bases at J, with 13 bases between the two ends. CDR3 length: 13 amino acids. Germline-derived CDR1 and CDR2 are LNHDA and SQIVND (reference sequence). The CDR3 DNA reads TGTGCCAGTAGACACCCCACGGGGAATGAGCAGTTCTTC. It translates to CASRHPTGNEQFF.

This clone was observed a single time. V is TRBV15 and J is TRBJ2-2, with 13 bases matching TRBD2. V shed 5 bases, J shed 0 bases, and the junction held 9 bases outside the gene matches. Germline V CDR1 and CDR2: LNHNV, YYDKDF (reference sequence). The CDR3 sequence is 19 residues long. The CDR3 region is CATSEGLAGISANTGELFF. For the CDR3, the DNA is TGTGCCACCAGCGAGGGACTAGCGGGAATTTCCGCGAACACCGGGGAGCTGTTTTTT.

V usage is TRBV18 and J usage is TRBJ1-2; 12 nucleotides align to TRBD1. The junction had 7 bases not matched to a gene; V was cut back by 3 bases and J by 5 bases. The germline CDR1 and CDR2 sequences are KGHSH and LQKENI. The CDR3 is 16 residues long. The CDR3 protein is CASSPGTGGARYGYTF. The DNA for the CDR3 is TGTGCCAGCTCACCCGGGACAGGGGGCGCGAGATATGGCTACACCTTC.

V is TRBV2 and J is TRBJ1-5; 8 positions agree with TRBD1. There are 14 residues in the CDR3. The J segment lost 2 bases and the V segment lost 7 bases, leaving 4 bases of the junction unmatched. Germline V gene data show CDR1 as SNHLY and CDR2 as FYNNEI. The CDR3 nucleotides read TGTGCCAGCACCCGGACAGGGCGCAATCAGCCCCAGCATTTT. The encoded protein is CASTRTGRNQPQHF.

The chain employs TRBV19 and TRBJ1-4; D remains unclear. The V gene's germline CDR1 is LNHDA and CDR2 SQIVND (reference sequence). Trimming took 1 base from V and 10 from J, leaving 13 bases between them. The CDR3 is 14 residues long. CDR3 sequence reads: CASSIVRPTGKLFF. CDR3 DNA sequence: TGTGCCAGTAGTATAGTTCGTCCTACCGGAAAACTGTTTTTT.

The count of this clone is one. The rearrangement uses TRBV7-9 and TRBJ2-3, with 8 positions matching TRBD2. This CDR3 has 16 residues. CDR1 is SEHNR and CDR2 is FQNEAQ in the germline V gene (reference sequence). V dropped 6 bases and J dropped 1; count of bases not matched to a gene: 9. The CDR3 loop reads CASSFSAGARTDTQYF. The CDR3 DNA reads as TGTGCCAGCAGTTTCTCAGCGGGAGCACGCACAGATACGCAGTATTTT. The full variable domain, its missing parts supplied by reference TRBV7-9 and TRBJ2-3, is DTGVSQNPRHKITKRGQNVTFRCDPISEHNRLYWYRQTLGQGPEFLTYFQNEAQLEKSRLLSDRFSAERPKGSFSTLEIQRTEQGDSAMYLCASSFSAGARTDTQYFGPGTRLTVL.

The gene calls are TRBV5-1 and TRBJ2-2; the match to TRBD2 covers 12 bases. The V and J ends lost 4 bases and 5 bases, in that order; junction bases with no gene match: 6. The CDR3 consists of 16 residues. Germline V gene data show CDR1 as SGHRS and CDR2 as YFSETQ. CDR3 sequence: CASSPLAGGPTGELFF. CDR3 nucleotides: TGCGCCAGCAGCCCTCTAGCGGGAGGGCCTACCGGGGAGCTGTTTTTT. The entire variable domain, with the rest obtained from reference TRBV5-1 and TRBJ2-2, is as follows: KAGVTQTPRYLIKTRGQQVTLSCSPISGHRSVSWYQQTPGQGLQFLFEYFSETQRNKGNFPGRFSGRQFSNSRSEMNVSTLELGDSALYLCASSPLAGGPTGELFFGEGSRLTVL.

J is TRBJ1-1 and V is TRBV9, with D hard to call. V dropped 4 bases and J dropped 1 base, with 11 bases sitting between them. The CDR3 consists of 14 residues. The germline V gene encodes CDR1 SGDLS and CDR2 YYNGEE. CDR3 protein: CASSPNSQNTEAFF. The CDR3 DNA sequence: TGTGCCAGCAGCCCCAACAGCCAGAACACTGAAGCTTTCTTT.

This chain joins TRBV28 and TRBJ1-5; a possible D gene is TRBD1 (6 bases). This CDR3 comprises 17 residues. V was trimmed by 5 bases and J by 3 bases, leaving 20 bases between them. Germline V gene lookup returns CDR1 MDHEN and CDR2 SYDVKM. The CDR3, as DNA: TGTGCCAGCAGTCCTATACGACCGGACAGACCCAATCAGCCCCAGCATTTT. The encoded protein is CASSPIRPDRPNQPQHF.

The genes are TRBV6-1 and TRBJ2-7, with a weak D call TRBD2 (6 bases). The germline CDR1 and CDR2 sequences are MNHNS and SASEGT. The CDR3 totals 17 residues. The ends were cut back, 4 bases at V and 1 base at J, with 20 bases in the middle. The chain's CDR3 is CASSAAKWTRESYEQYF. DNA for the CDR3: TGTGCCAGCAGTGCAGCCAAGTGGACTCGGGAGTCCTACGAGCAGTACTTC.

V and J are TRBV11-3 and TRBJ2-7; TRBD1 agrees at 10 bases. The CDR3 sequence is 15 residues long. Germline CDR1 SGHNT, CDR2 YENEEA. J was trimmed by 5 bases and V by 5 bases; bases with no gene match: 9. CDR3 region: CASSLTGTGAHEQYF. CDR3 nucleotide sequence: TGTGCCAGCAGCCTCACCGGGACAGGGGCTCACGAGCAGTACTTC.

This clone was counted a few times. This rearrangement joins TRBV7-8 to TRBJ2-1; 10 nucleotides line up with TRBD2. Losses at the gene ends were 3 bases for V and 6 bases for J; bases not matched to a gene: 8. Germline CDR1 SGHVS, CDR2 FQNEAQ. The CDR3 totals 16 residues. The DNA of the CDR3 is TGTGCCAGCAGCTTGGTACTAGCGGGAAGGGGCAATGAGCAGTTCTTC. Translated: CASSLVLAGRGNEQFF.

The CDR3 reads CASSFSGNSYNEQFF. CDR3 coding DNA: TGTGCCAGCAGCTTTAGCGGGAACTCCTACAATGAGCAGTTCTTC. This chain connects TRBV11-3 to TRBJ2-1; the match to TRBD2 covers 8 bases. Unmatched junction bases numbered 1, after V lost 3 bases and J lost 0 bases. CDR1 is SGHNT and CDR2 is YENEEA in the germline V gene. CDR3 size: 15 residues.

The chain has TRBV6-1 and TRBJ1-5; the match to TRBD1 covers 7 bases. There are 16 residues in the CDR3. V shed 3 bases, J shed 4 bases, and the junction held 9 bases outside the gene matches. Germline CDR1 reads MNHNS; CDR2 reads SASEGT. The CDR3 region has the DNA TGTGCCAGCAGTGATCTCTCAGGGGGTACGAATCAGCCCCAGCATTTT. Its translation is CASSDLSGGTNQPQHF.

This clone was seen a handful of times. This chain uses TRBV20-1 with TRBJ2-7; D is undetermined. V was cut by 8 bases and J by 3 bases, with 8 bases left in between. This CDR3 contains 10 residues. Germline V gives CDR1 DFQATT, CDR2 SNEGSKA (reference sequence). The CDR3 sequence is CSPKSYEQYF. The CDR3 DNA is TGCAGTCCCAAGAGCTACGAGCAGTACTTC.

The chain couples TRBV6-5 to TRBJ2-5; D unresolved. There are 13 residues in the CDR3. Trimming removed 2 bases from V and 5 bases from J, with 9 bases in between. CDR1 MNHEY and CDR2 SVGAGI come from the germline V gene. The CDR3 protein is CASSYRVSETQYF. The CDR3 nucleotides are TGTGCCAGCAGTTACAGAGTTTCGGAGACCCAGTACTTC.